Listed below are T cell receptor beta chains from one sample, sequenced in a study of radiation and T cells in renal cell carcinoma. Sequenced by immunoSEQ multiplex PCR; TCRdb stores in-frame clones only, minus some. Of some 75,000 clones in the sample, 82% are singletons; the top ten hold nearly 6%. Sequences were derived from blood, sampled from a patient whose treatment included radiotherapy and nephrectomy. These receptors were obtained from a man in his fifties or sixties with renal cell carcinoma. Both conserved end residues are part of each CDR3. The D gene is left open where the match is weak. Clone size is given for some rows only: seen once, a few or many times, or a class if the clone is expanded.

size,length,J,V,D,DNA,CDR3
once,16,TRBJ2-7,TRBV28,TRBD2,TGTGCCAGCAGTTTACTAGACGGGAGGGCCTCATACGAGCAGTACTTC,CASSLLDGRASYEQYF
NA,17,TRBJ2-5,TRBV10-3,TRBD2,TGTGCCATCAGACCAGGGACTAGCGGGAGGAGGGGAGAGACCCAGTACTTC,CAIRPGTSGRRGETQYF
NA,12,TRBJ2-7,TRBV28,NA,TGTGCCAGCAGTTTACAGGCCTACGAGCAGTACTTC,CASSLQAYEQYF
NA,12,TRBJ1-4,TRBV29-1,NA,TGCAGCGCCAGGCTCCAGAATGAAAAACTGTTTTTT,CSARLQNEKLFF
NA,12,TRBJ1-2,TRBV18,NA,TGTGCCAGCTCACCGACAAACTATGGCTACACCTTC,CASSPTNYGYTF
NA,16,TRBJ2-7,TRBV7-9,TRBD2,TGTGCCAGCAGCTTAATGGCTAGCGGGGGTACCTACGAGCAGTACTTC,CASSLMASGGTYEQYF
once,14,TRBJ2-7,TRBV6-6,NA,TGTGCCAGCAGTAATTCAGGGGCCTACTACGAGCAGTACTTC,CASSNSGAYYEQYF
NA,12,TRBJ1-2,TRBV6-5,NA,TGTGCCAGCAGTCCGGGACCTTTGGGCTACACCTTC,CASSPGPLGYTF
NA,14,TRBJ2-7,TRBV7-2,TRBD2,TGTGCCAGCAGCCTACGGTCAGCGGGAGTCGAGCAGTACTTC,CASSLRSAGVEQYF
NA,17,TRBJ1-1,TRBV10-2,NA,TGCGCCAGCAGTGAGATAGGACAGCGGTTTTGGTACACTGAAGCTTTCTTT,CASSEIGQRFWYTEAFF
NA,19,TRBJ2-6,TRBV5-8,TRBD1,TGTGCCAGCAGCTTGGTAGGGGGACAGGATCTAGCTGGGGCCAACGTCCTGACTTTC,CASSLVGGQDLAGANVLTF
NA,16,TRBJ2-1,TRBV6-5,NA,TGTGCCAGCAGTTACTCAGGGGCGGGACCGGCGAATGAGCAGTTCTTC,CASSYSGAGPANEQFF
NA,15,TRBJ1-1,TRBV7-9,NA,TGTGCCAGCAGCTTAGACAGGGATGGAAACACTGAAGCTTTCTTT,CASSLDRDGNTEAFF
NA,12,TRBJ2-7,TRBV28,NA,TGTGCCAGCAGTTTAAGTTCCCACGAGCAGTACTTC,CASSLSSHEQYF
once,16,TRBJ2-2,TRBV5-1,TRBD2,TGCGCCAGCAGCCCAGACGAGGGACTAACCACCGGGGAGCTGTTTTTT,CASSPDEGLTTGELFF
NA,14,TRBJ2-3,TRBV7-9,NA,TGTGCCAGCAGCTTAAGGCGGGGCGGGCGCCAGCAGTATTTT,CASSLRRGGRQQYF
NA,13,TRBJ2-5,TRBV2,NA,TGTGCCAGCACGGCCGGATACCAAGAGACCCAGTACTTC,CASTAGYQETQYF
NA,16,TRBJ2-7,TRBV30,NA,TGTGCCTGGAGTGTAAATCGGGAGTACCTTGCAGGCGAGCAGTACTTC,CAWSVNREYLAGEQYF
NA,13,TRBJ2-7,TRBV29-1,TRBD2,TGCAGCGTCGTAGCGGGAGGGCCCTACGAGCAGTACTTC,CSVVAGGPYEQYF
few,15,TRBJ1-1,TRBV14,NA,TGTGCCAGCAGCCAAGTCGGGGGCCACAACACTGAAGCTTTCTTT,CASSQVGGHNTEAFF
NA,15,TRBJ2-3,TRBV13,NA,TGTGCCAGCAGCTTAGGCCCGAGCTTCACAGATACGCAGTATTTT,CASSLGPSFTDTQYF
NA,15,TRBJ2-2,TRBV30,NA,TGTGCCGTAGGGGGAGTCGAGCGGGGCACCGGGGAGCTGTTTTTT,CAVGGVERGTGELFF
NA,13,TRBJ2-1,TRBV28,NA,TGTGCCAGCAGTTTAACCAATCCCAATGAGCAGTTCTTC,CASSLTNPNEQFF
NA,14,TRBJ1-3,TRBV7-3,NA,TGTGCCAGCAGCTTAGGGAACTCTGGAAACACCATATATTTT,CASSLGNSGNTIYF
NA,14,TRBJ2-7,TRBV27,NA,TGTGCCACCTCCGACGGGGCGGCTCCGGCCGAGCAGTACTTC,CATSDGAAPAEQYF
NA,11,TRBJ2-7,TRBV28,NA,TGTGCCAGCAGTCCCTTTACCGAGCAGTACTTC,CASSPFTEQYF
NA,20,TRBJ2-1,TRBV5-8,TRBD1,TGTGCCAGCAGCTTGTATTTTGGACAGGGTGAGAAGGTTTACTACAATGAGCAGTTCTTC,CASSLYFGQGEKVYYNEQFF
NA,16,TRBJ2-5,TRBV7-8,TRBD2,TGTGCCAGCAGCCACCGACTAGCAGAGGGTTTAGAGACCCAGTACTTC,CASSHRLAEGLETQYF
once,13,TRBJ1-5,TRBV19,NA,TGTGCCAGTAGTATTGGACAGAATCAGCCCCAGCATTTT,CASSIGQNQPQHF
NA,15,TRBJ2-7,TRBV5-1,NA,TGCGCCAGCAGCTTGGATGCGGGGATAACTTACGAGCAGTACTTC,CASSLDAGITYEQYF
NA,15,TRBJ2-6,TRBV7-2,NA,TGTGCCAGCAGCGTTGGTAACTCTGGGGCCAACGTCCTGACTTTC,CASSVGNSGANVLTF
once,11,TRBJ2-1,TRBV20-1,NA,TGCAGTGCTAGAGAGTACAGTGAGCAGTTCTTC,CSAREYSEQFF
NA,13,TRBJ1-1,TRBV28,NA,TGTGCCAGCAGTCTCCCGCAGGGGTACGGAGCTTTCTTT,CASSLPQGYGAFF
NA,15,TRBJ2-7,TRBV6-5,TRBD2,TGTGCCAGCAGGTATAGCGGGAGAGAGTCCTACGAGCAGTACTTC,CASRYSGRESYEQYF
NA,15,TRBJ1-5,TRBV27,NA,TGTGCCAGCAGTACCGGGACGGCGGCGGATCAGCCCCAGCATTTT,CASSTGTAADQPQHF
NA,12,TRBJ1-4,TRBV15,NA,TGTGCCACCAGCAGCGAGGGGGAAAAACTGTTTTTT,CATSSEGEKLFF
once,15,TRBJ2-7,TRBV2,NA,TGTGCCAGCTCTCCTGGACTTTGGGGCTCCTACGAGCAGTACTTC,CASSPGLWGSYEQYF
few,16,TRBJ2-1,TRBV11-2,NA,TGTGCCAGCAGCTTAGGTGGGGTGTTTATTGTCAATGAGCAGTTCTTC,CASSLGGVFIVNEQFF
NA,14,TRBJ2-7,TRBV7-2,TRBD2,TGTGCCAGCAGCTTAAGGACTAGAGTCTACGAGCAGTACTTC,CASSLRTRVYEQYF
NA,14,TRBJ2-5,TRBV11-3,NA,TGTGCCAGCAGCTTGGGGAGCGGGCAAGAGACCCAGTACTTC,CASSLGSGQETQYF
NA,15,TRBJ2-5,TRBV14,NA,TGTGCCAGCAGCCCGACCACTGGGTACCAAGAGACCCAGTACTTC,CASSPTTGYQETQYF
NA,13,TRBJ1-1,TRBV5-1,NA,TGCGCCAGCAGCTTTCAGGCGAACACTGAAGCTTTCTTT,CASSFQANTEAFF
NA,15,TRBJ2-3,TRBV9,NA,TGTGCCAGCAGACAAACAGGCCTTAGCACAGATACGCAGTATTTT,CASRQTGLSTDTQYF
NA,17,TRBJ2-5,TRBV7-7,TRBD2,TGTGCCAGCAGCTTAGGAGTTGCGGGAGAGGGGCAAGAGACCCAGTACTTC,CASSLGVAGEGQETQYF
once,17,TRBJ2-1,TRBV11-2,NA,TGTGCCAGCAGCCCCGCGACGGTGAGCGGGTATAACAATGAGCAGTTCTTC,CASSPATVSGYNNEQFF
NA,11,TRBJ2-1,TRBV7-2,NA,TGTGCCAGCAGCTTAAACGCTGAGCAGTTCTTC,CASSLNAEQFF